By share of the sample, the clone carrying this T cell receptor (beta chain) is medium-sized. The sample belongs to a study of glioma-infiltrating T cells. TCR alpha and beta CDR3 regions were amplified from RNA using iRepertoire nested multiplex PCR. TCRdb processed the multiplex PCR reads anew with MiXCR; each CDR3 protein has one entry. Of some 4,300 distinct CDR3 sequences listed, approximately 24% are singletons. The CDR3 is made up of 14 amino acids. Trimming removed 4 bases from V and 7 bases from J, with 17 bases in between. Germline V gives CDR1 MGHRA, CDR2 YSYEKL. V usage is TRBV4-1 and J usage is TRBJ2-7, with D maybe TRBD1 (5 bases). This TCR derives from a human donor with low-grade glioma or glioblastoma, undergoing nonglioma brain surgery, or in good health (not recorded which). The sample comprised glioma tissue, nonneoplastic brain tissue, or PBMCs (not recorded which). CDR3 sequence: CASSPRIGDREQYF. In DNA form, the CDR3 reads TGCGCCAGCAGCCCGAGAATAGGGGATAGGGAGCAGTACTTC.